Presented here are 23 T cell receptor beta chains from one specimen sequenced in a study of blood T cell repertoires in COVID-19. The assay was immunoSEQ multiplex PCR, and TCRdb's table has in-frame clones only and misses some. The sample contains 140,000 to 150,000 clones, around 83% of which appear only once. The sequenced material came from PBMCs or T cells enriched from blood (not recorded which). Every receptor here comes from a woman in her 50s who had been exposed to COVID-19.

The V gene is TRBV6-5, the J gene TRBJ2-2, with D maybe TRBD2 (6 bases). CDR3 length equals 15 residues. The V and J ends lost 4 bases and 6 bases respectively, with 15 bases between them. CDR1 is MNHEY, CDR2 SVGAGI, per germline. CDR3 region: CASSSNAGFAGELFF. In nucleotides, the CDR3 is TGTGCCAGCAGTTCGAATGCGGGGTTTGCCGGGGAGCTGTTTTTT.

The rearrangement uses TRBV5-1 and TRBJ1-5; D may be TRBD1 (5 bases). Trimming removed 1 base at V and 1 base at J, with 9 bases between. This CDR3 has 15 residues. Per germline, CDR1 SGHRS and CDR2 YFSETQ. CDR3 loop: CASSLISGSNQPQHF. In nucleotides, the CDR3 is TGCGCCAGCAGCTTGATTTCAGGGAGCAATCAGCCCCAGCATTTT.

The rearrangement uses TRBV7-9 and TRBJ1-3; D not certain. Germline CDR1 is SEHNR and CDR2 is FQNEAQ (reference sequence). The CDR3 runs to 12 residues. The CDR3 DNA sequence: TGTGCGCCGGCGGACTCTGGAAACACCATATATTTT. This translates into CAPADSGNTIYF.

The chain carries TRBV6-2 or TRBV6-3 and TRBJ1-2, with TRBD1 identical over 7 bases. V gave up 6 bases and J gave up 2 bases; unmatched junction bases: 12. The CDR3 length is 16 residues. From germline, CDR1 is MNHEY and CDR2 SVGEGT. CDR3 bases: TGTGCCAGCAGCCAATCGGGACAGCGGAAGAACTATGGCTACACCTTC. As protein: CASSQSGQRKNYGYTF.

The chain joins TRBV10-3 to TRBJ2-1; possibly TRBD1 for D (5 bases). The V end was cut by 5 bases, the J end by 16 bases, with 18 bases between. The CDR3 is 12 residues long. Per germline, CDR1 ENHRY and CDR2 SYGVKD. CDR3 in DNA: TGTGCCATCAGTCCGGACAAATGGGTACAATTCTTC. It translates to CAISPDKWVQFF.

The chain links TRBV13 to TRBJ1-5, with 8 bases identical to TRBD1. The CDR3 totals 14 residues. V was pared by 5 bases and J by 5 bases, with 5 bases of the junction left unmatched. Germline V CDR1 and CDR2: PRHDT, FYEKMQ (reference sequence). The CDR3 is CASSTGQGHQPQHF. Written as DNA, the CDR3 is TGTGCCAGCAGCACTGGACAGGGTCATCAGCCCCAGCATTTT. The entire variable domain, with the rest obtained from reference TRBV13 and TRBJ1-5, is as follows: AAGVIQSPRHLIKEKRETATLKCYPIPRHDTVYWYQQGPGQDPQFLISFYEKMQSDKGSIPDRFSAQQFSDYHSELNMSSLELGDSALYFCASSTGQGHQPQHFGDGTRLSIL.

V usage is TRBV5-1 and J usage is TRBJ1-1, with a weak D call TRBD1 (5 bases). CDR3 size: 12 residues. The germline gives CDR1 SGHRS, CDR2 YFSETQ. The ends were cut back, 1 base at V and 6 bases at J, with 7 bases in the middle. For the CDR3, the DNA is TGCGCCAGCAGCTTGAGGGGCTCTGAAGCTTTCTTT. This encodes CASSLRGSEAFF.

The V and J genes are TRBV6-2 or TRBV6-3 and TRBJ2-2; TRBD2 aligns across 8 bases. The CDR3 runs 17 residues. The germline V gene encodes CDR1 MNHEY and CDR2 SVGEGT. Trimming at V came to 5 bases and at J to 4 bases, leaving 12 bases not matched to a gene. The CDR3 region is CASSSSGLAGSTGELFF. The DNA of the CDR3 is TGTGCCAGCAGTAGTTCGGGGCTAGCGGGCAGCACCGGGGAGCTGTTTTTT.

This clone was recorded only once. The CDR3 nucleotides read TGCGCCAGCAGCTCCTGGACAGGGGGGATAGGAGGCGTTGAAAAACTGTTTTTT. It specifies CASSSWTGGIGGVEKLFF. This chain uses TRBV5-1 with TRBJ1-4, with 10 positions matching TRBD1. The CDR3 is 18 amino acids. CDR1 is SGHRS, CDR2 YFSETQ, per germline. After removal of 3 bases from V and 7 bases from J, the junction contained 15 bases not matched to a gene.

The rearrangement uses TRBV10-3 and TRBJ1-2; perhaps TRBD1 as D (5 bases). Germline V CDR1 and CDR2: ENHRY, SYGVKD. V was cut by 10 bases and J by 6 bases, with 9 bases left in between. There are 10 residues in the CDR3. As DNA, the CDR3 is TGTGCCACTCGGGGGGATGGCTACACCTTC. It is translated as CATRGDGYTF.

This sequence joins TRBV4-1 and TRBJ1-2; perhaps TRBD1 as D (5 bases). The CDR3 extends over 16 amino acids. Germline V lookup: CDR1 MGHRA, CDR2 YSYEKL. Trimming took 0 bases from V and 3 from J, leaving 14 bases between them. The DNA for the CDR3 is TGCGCCAGCAGCCAAGAGGTCGGGACTGCATACTATGGCTACACCTTC. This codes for CASSQEVGTAYYGYTF.

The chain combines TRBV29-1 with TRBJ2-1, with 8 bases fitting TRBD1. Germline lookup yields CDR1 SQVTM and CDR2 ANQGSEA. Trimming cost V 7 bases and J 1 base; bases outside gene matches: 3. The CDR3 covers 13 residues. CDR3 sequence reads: CSGRQGSYNEQFF. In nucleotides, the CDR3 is TGCAGCGGACGACAGGGGTCCTACAATGAGCAGTTCTTC.

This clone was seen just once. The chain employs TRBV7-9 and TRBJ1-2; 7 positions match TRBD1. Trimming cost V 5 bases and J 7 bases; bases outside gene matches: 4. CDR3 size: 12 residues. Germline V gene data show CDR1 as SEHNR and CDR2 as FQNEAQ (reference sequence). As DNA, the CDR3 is TGTGCCAGCAGCCCGACAGGGTTTGGCTACACCTTC. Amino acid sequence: CASSPTGFGYTF. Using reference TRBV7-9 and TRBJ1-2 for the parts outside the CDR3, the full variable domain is DTGVSQNPRHKITKRGQNVTFRCDPISEHNRLYWYRQTLGQGPEFLTYFQNEAQLEKSRLLSDRFSAERPKGSFSTLEIQRTEQGDSAMYLCASSPTGFGYTFGSGTRLTVV.

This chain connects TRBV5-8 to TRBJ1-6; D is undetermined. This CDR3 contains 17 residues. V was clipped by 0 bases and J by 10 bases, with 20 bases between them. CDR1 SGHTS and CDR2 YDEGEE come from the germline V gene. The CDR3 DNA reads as TGTGCCAGCAGCTTGGGGGTCGGCGGCAGATACGGATCACCCCTCCACTTT. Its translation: CASSLGVGGRYGSPLHF. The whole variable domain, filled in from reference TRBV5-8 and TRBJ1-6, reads EAGVTQSPTHLIKTRGQQATLRCSPISGHTSVYWYQQALGLGLQFLLWYDEGEERNRGNFPPRFSGRQFPNYSSELNVNALELEDSALYLCASSLGVGGRYGSPLHFGNGTRLTVT.

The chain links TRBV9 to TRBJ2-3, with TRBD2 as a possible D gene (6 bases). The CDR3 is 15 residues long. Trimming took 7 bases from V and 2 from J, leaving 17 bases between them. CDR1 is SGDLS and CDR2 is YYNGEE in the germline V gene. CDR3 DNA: TGTGCCAGCCGCGGGGTCTACAGCTCCACAGATACGCAGTATTTT. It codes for CASRGVYSSTDTQYF.

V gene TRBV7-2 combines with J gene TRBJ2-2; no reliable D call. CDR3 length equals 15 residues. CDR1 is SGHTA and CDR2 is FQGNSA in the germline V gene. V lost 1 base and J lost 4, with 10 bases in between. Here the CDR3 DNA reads TGTGCCAGCAGCTTAGGGCGGCAAGGCACCGGGGAGCTGTTTTTT. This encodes CASSLGRQGTGELFF.

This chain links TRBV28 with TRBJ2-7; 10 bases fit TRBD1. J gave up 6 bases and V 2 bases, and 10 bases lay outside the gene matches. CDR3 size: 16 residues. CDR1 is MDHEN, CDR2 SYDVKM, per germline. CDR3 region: CASSLPPGQGTGEQYF. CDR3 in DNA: TGTGCCAGCAGTTTACCCCCGGGACAGGGGACGGGCGAGCAGTACTTC.

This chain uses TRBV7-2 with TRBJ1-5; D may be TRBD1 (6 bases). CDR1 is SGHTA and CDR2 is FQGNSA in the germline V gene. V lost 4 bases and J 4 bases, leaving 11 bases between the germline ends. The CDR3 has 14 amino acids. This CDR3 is CASSSGQPNQPQHF. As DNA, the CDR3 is TGTGCCAGCAGCTCAGGACAGCCTAATCAGCCCCAGCATTTT.

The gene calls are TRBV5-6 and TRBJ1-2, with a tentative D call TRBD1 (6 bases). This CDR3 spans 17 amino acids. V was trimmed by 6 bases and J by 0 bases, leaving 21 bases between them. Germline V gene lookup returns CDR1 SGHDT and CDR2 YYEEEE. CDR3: CASNKNPRDTANYGYTF. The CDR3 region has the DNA TGTGCCAGCAACAAGAACCCCCGGGACACAGCTAACTATGGCTACACCTTC.

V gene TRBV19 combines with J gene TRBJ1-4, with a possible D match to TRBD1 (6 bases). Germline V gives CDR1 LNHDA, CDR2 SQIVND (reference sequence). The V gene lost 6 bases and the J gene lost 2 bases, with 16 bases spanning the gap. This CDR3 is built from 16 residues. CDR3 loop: CASRTGLGATNEKLFF. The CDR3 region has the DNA TGTGCCAGTAGAACAGGGTTGGGAGCTACTAATGAAAAACTGTTTTTT.

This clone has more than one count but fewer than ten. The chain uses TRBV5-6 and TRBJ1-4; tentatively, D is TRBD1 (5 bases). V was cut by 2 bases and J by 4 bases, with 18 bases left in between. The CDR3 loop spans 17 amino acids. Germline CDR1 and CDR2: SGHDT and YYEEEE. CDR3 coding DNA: TGTGCCAGCAGCTTACGGCCAGGGCGCCAGAGTAATGAAAAACTGTTTTTT. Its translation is CASSLRPGRQSNEKLFF.

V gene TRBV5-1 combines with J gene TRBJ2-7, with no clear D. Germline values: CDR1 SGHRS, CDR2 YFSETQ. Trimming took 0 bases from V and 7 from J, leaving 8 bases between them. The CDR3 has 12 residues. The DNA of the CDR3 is TGCGCCAGCAGCTTGGTCCACAGTGAGCAGTACTTC. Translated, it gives CASSLVHSEQYF.

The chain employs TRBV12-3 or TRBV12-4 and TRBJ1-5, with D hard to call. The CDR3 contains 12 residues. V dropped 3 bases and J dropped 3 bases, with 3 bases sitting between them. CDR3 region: CASSFLNQPQHF. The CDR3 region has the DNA TGTGCCAGCAGTTTCCTCAATCAGCCCCAGCATTTT.